The T cell receptor beta chain under discussion was sequenced for a study of cytomegalovirus exposure and HLA in healthy donors. General study findings and limits: Later analysis associated a missense DCLRE1C variant with TCR beta V- and J-gene trimming. There were fewer than 200 TCR beta chains listed as cytomegalovirus-associated. Upon later analysis, TCR association rates were observed to vary by HLA locus, being highest for DRB1 and lowest for HLA-C. Under in vitro conditions, three CMV-associated chains were confirmed as specific for CMV antigens.

Of note for this clone: Its matching antigen is unknown.

Vbeta (60) and Jbeta (13) primers were used in the PCR. Clones were sequenced by immunoSEQ multiplex PCR, and TCRdb holds only the in-frame ones, with some missing. The table shows 150,000 to 200,000 clones, with just under 80% occurring only once. The length of the CDR3 is 18 residues. The source material was PBMCs. This TCR came from a woman between 40 and 55 years old in good health and CMV-seropositive. This chain uses TRBV21-1 with TRBJ1-2; the table calls TRBD1, which could not be checked here. TRBV21-1 is a pseudogene segment. The CDR3 spells CASSDRRRTGDRDYGYTF. The CDR3 nucleotides read TGTGCCAGCAGCGACAGGAGGAGGACAGGGGATCGGGACTATGGCTACACCTTC.